These 8 T cell receptor beta chains were all obtained from the same sample, sequenced in a study of OX40 agonist ivuxolimab in advanced cancers. The assay was immunoSEQ multiplex PCR, and TCRdb's table has in-frame clones only and misses some. The table has 35,000 to 45,000 clones, about 90% seen once. Sequences were derived from CD4+ or CD8+ T cells sorted from blood, sampled in a trial of the OX40 agonist ivuxolimab. The receptors shown here come from an adult with an advanced solid tumor such as melanoma, head and neck, liver or kidney cancer.

The chain has TRBV19 and TRBJ1-5; D gene unclear. CDR1 and CDR2 from the germline V gene are LNHDA and SQIVND (reference sequence). The CDR3 runs 11 residues. The V and J ends lost 5 bases and 9 bases respectively, with 8 bases between them. The DNA of the CDR3 is TGTGCCAGTAGTGCCTCGGGGCCCCAGCATTTT. Its translation is CASSASGPQHF.

The chain recombines TRBV29-1 with TRBJ1-4, with no clear D. Germline assignment: CDR1 SQVTM and CDR2 ANQGSEA. The CDR3 spans 13 residues. Trimming took off 4 bases at V and 4 bases at J, with 10 bases between the two ends. The CDR3 DNA reads as TGCAGCGTTGTCGACACGGGTAATGAAAAACTGTTTTTT. It translates to CSVVDTGNEKLFF.

J is TRBJ2-4 and V is TRBV21-1; the table's TRBD2 call for D was not verified on the DNA. TRBV21-1 is designated a pseudogene. The CDR3 totals 11 residues. The CDR3 DNA sequence: TGTGCCAGCAGCAACCGGGACATTCAGTACTTC. This gives the protein CASSNRDIQYF.

V is TRBV27 and J is TRBJ1-1; D is unclear. The CDR3 spans 14 residues. Germline CDR1 is MNHEY and CDR2 is SMNVEV (reference sequence). V lost 3 bases to trimming and J lost 3 bases, with 11 bases between them. CDR3 amino acids: CASSFGGSHTEAFF. The CDR3 DNA follows: TGTGCCAGCAGTTTCGGCGGATCTCACACTGAAGCTTTCTTT.

The chain couples TRBV19 to TRBJ1-1, with unresolved D. Germline CDR1 reads LNHDA; CDR2 reads SQIVND (reference sequence). This CDR3 region has 11 residues. Trimming pared 10 bases from V and 0 bases from J, leaving 6 bases between. CDR3 in amino acids: CATRMNTEAFF. In DNA, the CDR3 is TGTGCCACCCGGATGAACACTGAAGCTTTCTTT.

The chain recombines TRBV29-1 with TRBJ2-2; the D gene could be TRBD1 or TRBD2 (5 bases each). The CDR3 consists of 11 residues. V shed 3 bases and J shed 8 bases, with 7 bases lying between them. The germline gives CDR1 SQVTM, CDR2 ANQGSEA. CDR3 nucleotides: TGCAGCGTTGAGGGGGTGGGGGAGCTGTTTTTT. Protein sequence: CSVEGVGELFF.

The chain joins TRBV6-5 to TRBJ2-1; D perhaps matches TRBD1 (6 bases). With 2 bases removed from V and 4 bases from J, the gap between germline ends came to 12 bases. Germline V gene lookup returns CDR1 MNHEY and CDR2 SVGAGI. The CDR3 is 15 amino acids. CDR3 residues: CASSYGTNKYNEQFF. The CDR3, as DNA: TGTGCCAGCAGTTACGGGACAAACAAGTACAATGAGCAGTTCTTC.

The chain recombines TRBV6-5 with TRBJ1-1, with D hard to call. V was pared by 10 bases and J by 0 bases, with 12 bases between. CDR3 length: 13 amino acids. From germline, CDR1 is MNHEY and CDR2 SVGAGI. CDR3 loop: CATGWVVNTEAFF. The CDR3 DNA follows: TGTGCCACCGGATGGGTAGTGAACACTGAAGCTTTCTTT.